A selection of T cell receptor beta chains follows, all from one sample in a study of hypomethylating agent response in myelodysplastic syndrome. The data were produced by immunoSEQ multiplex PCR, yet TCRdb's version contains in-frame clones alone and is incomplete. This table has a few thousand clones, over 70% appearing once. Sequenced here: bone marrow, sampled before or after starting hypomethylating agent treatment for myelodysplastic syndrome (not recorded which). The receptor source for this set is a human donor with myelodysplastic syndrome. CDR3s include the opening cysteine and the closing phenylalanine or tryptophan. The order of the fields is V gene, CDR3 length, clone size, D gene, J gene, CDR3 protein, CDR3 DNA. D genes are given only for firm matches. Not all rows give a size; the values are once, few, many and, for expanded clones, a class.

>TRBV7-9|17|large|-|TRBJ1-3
CASSRKRLGGTGNTIYF
TGTGCCAGCAGCCGCAAGAGGCTCGGGGGTACTGGAAACACCATATATTTT
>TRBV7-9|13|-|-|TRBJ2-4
CASTRDTQNIQYF
TGTGCCAGCACTCGGGACACGCAAAACATTCAGTACTTC
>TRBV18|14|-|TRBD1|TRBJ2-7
CASSPETGSREQYF
TGTGCCAGCTCACCTGAGACAGGGTCCCGCGAGCAGTACTTC
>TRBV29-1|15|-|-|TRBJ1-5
CSVGDGVLGNQPQHF
TGCAGCGTTGGGGATGGCGTTTTAGGCAATCAGCCCCAGCATTTT
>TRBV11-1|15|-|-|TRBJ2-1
CASSYTEASYNEQFF
TGTGCCAGCAGCTACACGGAGGCCTCCTACAATGAGCAGTTCTTC
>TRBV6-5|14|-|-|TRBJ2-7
CASSYEPRGYAQYF
TGTGCCAGCAGTTACGAACCAAGGGGCTACGCGCAGTACTTC
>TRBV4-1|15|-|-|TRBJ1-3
CASSQERGAGNTIYF
TGCGCCAGCAGCCAAGAAAGGGGGGCTGGAAACACCATATATTTT
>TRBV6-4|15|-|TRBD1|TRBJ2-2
CASSSGTGETGELFF
TGTGCCAGCAGTTCCGGGACAGGGGAGACCGGGGAGCTGTTTTTT
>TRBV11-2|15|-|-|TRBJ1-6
CASSLAVSYNSPLHF
TGTGCCAGCAGCTTAGCTGTCTCCTATAATTCACCCCTCCACTTT
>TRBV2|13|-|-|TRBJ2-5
CASSRWPQETQYF
TGTGCCAGCAGTCGCTGGCCTCAAGAGACCCAGTACTTC
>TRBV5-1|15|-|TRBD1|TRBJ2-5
CASSTGTGREETQYF
TGCGCCAGCAGCACAGGGACAGGGAGGGAAGAGACCCAGTACTTC
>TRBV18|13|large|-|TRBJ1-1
CASLQVPNTEAFF
TGTGCCAGCCTCCAGGTACCCAACACTGAAGCTTTCTTT
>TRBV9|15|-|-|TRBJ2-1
CASSVDGGPGYEQFF
TGTGCCAGCAGCGTAGACGGGGGGCCCGGGTATGAGCAGTTCTTC
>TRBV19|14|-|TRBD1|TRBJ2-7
CASRPGQGVNEQYF
TGTGCCAGTAGGCCGGGACAGGGAGTCAACGAGCAGTACTTC
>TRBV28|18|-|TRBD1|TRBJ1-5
CASSLWGPWTGTNQPQHF
TGTGCCAGCAGTTTATGGGGGCCTTGGACAGGGACCAATCAGCCCCAGCATTTT
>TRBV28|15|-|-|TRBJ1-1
CASSPWGQGGTEAFF
TGTGCCAGCAGTCCCTGGGGGCAGGGCGGCACTGAAGCTTTCTTT
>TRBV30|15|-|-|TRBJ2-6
CAWSLQHSGANVLTF
TGTGCCTGGAGCTTACAGCACTCTGGGGCCAACGTCCTGACTTTC
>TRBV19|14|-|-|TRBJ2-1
CASKGLTGESEQFF
TGTGCCAGTAAGGGACTTACCGGCGAGAGTGAGCAGTTCTTC
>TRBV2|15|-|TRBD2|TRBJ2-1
CASRLLAGAYNEQFF
TGTGCCAGCAGGCTACTAGCGGGAGCGTACAATGAGCAGTTCTTC
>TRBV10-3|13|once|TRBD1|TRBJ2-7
CAIRRDRGYEQYF
TGTGCCATCAGACGGGACAGGGGCTACGAGCAGTACTTC
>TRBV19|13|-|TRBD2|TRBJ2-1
CASSIVTSGEQFF
TGTGCCAGTAGTATAGTGACTAGCGGGGAACAGTTCTTC
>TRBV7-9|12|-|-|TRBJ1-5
CASSPGNQPQHF
TGTGCCAGCAGCCCCGGCAATCAGCCCCAGCATTTT
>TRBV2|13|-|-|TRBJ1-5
CASSDNSNQPQHF
TGTGCCAGCAGTGACAATAGCAATCAGCCCCAGCATTTT
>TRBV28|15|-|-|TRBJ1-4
CASSGGRGVDEKLFF
TGTGCCAGCAGTGGGGGACGAGGGGTGGATGAAAAACTGTTTTTT
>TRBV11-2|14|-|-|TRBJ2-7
CASSLDIIAREQYF
TGTGCCAGCAGCTTAGATATCATCGCCCGCGAGCAGTACTTC
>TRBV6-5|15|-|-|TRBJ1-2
CASSYSGVLNYGYTF
TGTGCCAGCAGTTACTCCGGGGTCTTAAACTATGGCTACACCTTC
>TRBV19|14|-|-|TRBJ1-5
CASSPWDTLQPQHF
TGTGCCAGTAGTCCTTGGGACACCCTTCAGCCCCAGCATTTT
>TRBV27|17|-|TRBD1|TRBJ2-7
CASRSWIGTGGYYEQYF
TGTGCCAGCAGGTCATGGATTGGGACAGGGGGATACTACGAGCAGTACTTC
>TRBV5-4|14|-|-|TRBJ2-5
CASSLKPPQETQYF
TGTGCCAGCAGCTTGAAGCCTCCCCAAGAGACCCAGTACTTC
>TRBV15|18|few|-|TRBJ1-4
CATSRDQVSETRREKLFF
TGTGCCACCAGCAGAGATCAGGTATCCGAGACCAGGAGAGAAAAACTGTTTTTT
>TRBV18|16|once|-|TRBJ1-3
CASSPTGQTSGNTIYF
TGTGCCAGCTCACCGACAGGTCAAACCTCTGGAAACACCATATATTTT
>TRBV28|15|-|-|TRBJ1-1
CASHPSGEGVPEAFF
TGTGCCAGCCACCCAAGTGGGGAAGGGGTCCCTGAAGCTTTCTTT
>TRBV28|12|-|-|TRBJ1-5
CASSFFARPQHF
TGTGCCAGCAGTTTCTTTGCCAGGCCCCAGCATTTT
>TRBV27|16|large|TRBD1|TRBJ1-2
CASSPGTGIVGDGYTF
TGTGCCAGCAGTCCGGGGACAGGTATAGTAGGGGATGGCTACACCTTC
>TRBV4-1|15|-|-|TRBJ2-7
CASSQEPLQGTEQYF
TGCGCCAGCAGCCAAGAACCCCTTCAGGGAACCGAGCAGTACTTC
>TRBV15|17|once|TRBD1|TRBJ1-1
CATSRPGQGAWNTEAFF
TGTGCCACCAGCAGACCCGGACAGGGCGCTTGGAACACTGAAGCTTTCTTT
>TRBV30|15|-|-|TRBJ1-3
CAWSGGGSSGNTIYF
TGTGCCTGGAGTGGTGGGGGGAGCTCTGGAAACACCATATATTTT
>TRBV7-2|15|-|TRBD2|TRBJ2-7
CASSLEAREGYEQYF
TGTGCCAGCAGCTTAGAGGCGCGGGAGGGTTACGAGCAGTACTTC
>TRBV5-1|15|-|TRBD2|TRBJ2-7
CASSLDGTSYYEQYF
TGCGCCAGCAGCTTGGACGGGACTAGCTACTACGAGCAGTACTTC
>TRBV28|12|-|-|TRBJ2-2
CASSLLTGELFF
TGTGCCAGCAGTTTGCTCACCGGGGAGCTGTTTTTT
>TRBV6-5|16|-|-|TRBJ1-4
CASSYSPVGENEKLFF
TGTGCCAGCAGTTACTCGCCGGTAGGGGAGAATGAAAAACTGTTTTTT
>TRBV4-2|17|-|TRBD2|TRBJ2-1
CASSLQTSGSSYNEQFF
TGTGCCAGCAGCCTCCAGACTAGCGGGAGCTCCTACAATGAGCAGTTCTTC
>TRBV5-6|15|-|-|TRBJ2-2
CASSLLQRNTGELFF
TGTGCCAGCAGCTTGTTACAACGAAACACCGGGGAGCTGTTTTTT
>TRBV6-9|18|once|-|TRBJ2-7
CASSCGWGSTGLTYEQYF
TGTGCCAGCAGTTGTGGGTGGGGGTCGACGGGACTTACTTACGAGCAGTACTTC
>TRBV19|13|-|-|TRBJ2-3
CASSLTSTDTQYF
TGTGCCAGTAGTTTGACAAGCACAGATACGCAGTATTTT
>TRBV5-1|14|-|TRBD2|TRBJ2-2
CASSPGRANGELFF
TGCGCCAGCAGCCCCGGGAGGGCCAACGGGGAGCTGTTTTTT
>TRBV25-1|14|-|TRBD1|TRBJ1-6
CASSWDRDDSPLHF
TGTGCCAGCAGCTGGGACAGGGACGATTCACCCCTCCACTTT
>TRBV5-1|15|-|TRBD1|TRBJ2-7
CASSPGRTGGGEQYF
TGCGCCAGCAGCCCAGGACGGACAGGGGGAGGAGAGCAGTACTTC
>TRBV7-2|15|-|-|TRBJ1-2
CASSPTFDSPHGYTF
TGTGCCAGCAGCCCTACTTTCGACAGTCCCCACGGCTACACCTTC
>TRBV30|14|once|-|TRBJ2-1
CASRRGRSYNEQFF
TGTGCCTCAAGACGGGGCCGCTCCTACAATGAGCAGTTCTTC